Below, one T cell receptor (beta chain) is given with its context. In this sample, this clonotype turned up many times. Its antigen remains unidentified. It has no much larger one-base neighbor in the sample; base qualities were not kept. The data stem from a study of early T cells in non-severe SARS-CoV-2 infection (dated by TCRdb to about 2021). In terms of the full investigation: Bulk RNA from unsorted whole blood was used for TCR sequencing, so alpha and beta chains could not be paired. Overall study outcomes, separate from this receptor: VDJdb matching was skewed toward anti-spike CD8 responses, so virus-specific expansions were likely underestimated and private and CD4 specificities were missed.

The library was produced with 5' RACE. Sequencing took place on a NextSeq 500. In the TCR library protocol, unique molecular identifiers were attached to individual cDNA molecules to correct for PCR bias and sequencing error. TCR alpha and beta chains were both sequenced, and the abundances of alpha and beta sequences in each sample were closely correlated with each other. On the study's bioinformatics: V gene, J gene and CDR3 annotation of TCR sequences was performed with Decombinator V4. Expanded TCRs were defined as changing significantly between any two time points under a Poisson model with p below 0.0001. Abundances of TCRs were expressed as counts per million after normalisation to the total number of TCRs sequenced in each sample. TRAV1-2 paired with TRAJ12, TRAJ20 or TRAJ33 defined MAIT TCRs, while TRAV10 paired with TRAJ18 defined iNKT TCRs. VDJdb, accessed 1 November 2021, was searched for CMV, EBV and SARS-CoV-2 annotated TCRs, excluding TCRs annotated for multiple antigens. TCRdb applied fastp at Q25 and MiXCR to the public reads, then kept only in-frame beta chains. Each entry merges the rows of one CDR3 protein and shows their most common DNA and genes. The authors' filters were not applied to this entry. The table for this sample lists tens of thousands of distinct CDR3 sequences; around 5.6% of them were counted only once. The ten largest clones capture 6.8% of the sample.

The study was a case-control design nested within a healthcare worker cohort in London, UK, with weekly nasopharyngeal swab PCR tests and blood sampling. Healthcare workers were recruited between 23 and 31 March 2020, during the week of the UK lockdown, and were followed weekly for up to about 15 weeks. The junction shows trimming of 4 bases on V and 4 bases on J, and the gene matches do not reach 6 bases of it. The CDR3 runs 16 amino acids, cysteine and phenylalanine included. Only the CDR3 portion is preserved as DNA: 48 bases, with reading frame beginning at the first base. The receptor's source is an adult who was a healthcare worker with PCR-confirmed SARS-CoV-2 infection or an uninfected control (not recorded which). Recombination linked TRBV12-3 or TRBV12-4 to TRBJ1-4, and 10 bases in between align with TRBD1. The sample was whole blood. Here the CDR3 is given as CASSYGTGARNEKLFF. The DNA reads as follows: TGTGCCAGCAGTTATGGGACAGGGGCCCGTAATGAAAAACTGTTTTTT.